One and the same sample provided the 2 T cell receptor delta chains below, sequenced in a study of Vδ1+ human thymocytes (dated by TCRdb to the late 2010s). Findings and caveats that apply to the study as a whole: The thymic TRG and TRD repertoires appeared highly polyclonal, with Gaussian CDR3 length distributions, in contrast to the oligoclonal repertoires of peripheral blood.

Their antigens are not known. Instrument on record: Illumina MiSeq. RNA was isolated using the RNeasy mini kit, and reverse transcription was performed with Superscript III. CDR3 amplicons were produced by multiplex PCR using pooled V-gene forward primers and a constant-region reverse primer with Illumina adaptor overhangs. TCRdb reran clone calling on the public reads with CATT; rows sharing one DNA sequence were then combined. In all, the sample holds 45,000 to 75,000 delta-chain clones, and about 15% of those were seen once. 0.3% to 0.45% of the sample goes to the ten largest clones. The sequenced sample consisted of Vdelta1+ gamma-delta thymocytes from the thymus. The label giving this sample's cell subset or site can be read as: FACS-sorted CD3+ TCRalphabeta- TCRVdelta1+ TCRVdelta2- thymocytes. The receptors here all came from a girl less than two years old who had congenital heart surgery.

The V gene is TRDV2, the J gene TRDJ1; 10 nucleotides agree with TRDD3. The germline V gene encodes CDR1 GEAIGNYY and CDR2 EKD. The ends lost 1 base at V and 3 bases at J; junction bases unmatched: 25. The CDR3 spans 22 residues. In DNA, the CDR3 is TGTGCCTGTGACACATACACCCATTCTCGCCTGGGGGATAAGATTTTCCCCGATAAACTCATCTTT. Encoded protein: CACDTYTHSRLGDKIFPDKLIF.

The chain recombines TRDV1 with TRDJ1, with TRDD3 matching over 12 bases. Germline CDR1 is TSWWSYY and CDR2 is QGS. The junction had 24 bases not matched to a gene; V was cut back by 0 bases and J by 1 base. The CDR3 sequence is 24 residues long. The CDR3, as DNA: TGTGCTCTTGGGGAACTGGGCCTGAGGGCCTACGTGTCCTGGGGGATACGAGGCACCGATAAACTCATCTTT. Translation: CALGELGLRAYVSWGIRGTDKLIF.